The 3 T cell receptor beta chains presented below share a single source sample, sequenced in a study of glioma-infiltrating T cells. The iRepertoire nested amplicon-rescue multiplex PCR amplified TCR alpha and beta CDR3s from RNA. TCRdb itself ran the multiplex PCR reads through MiXCR, one entry per CDR3 protein. The sample includes tens of thousands of distinct CDR3 sequences, 23% seen only once; the top ten take 6.7%. Sequences were obtained from glioma tissue, nonneoplastic brain tissue, or PBMCs (not recorded which). The receptors here all came from a human donor with low-grade glioma or glioblastoma, undergoing nonglioma brain surgery, or in good health (not recorded which).

In the case of this clonotype: The junction departs from germline at one end; a sequencing error may be responsible. The chain employs TRBV14 and TRBJ2-5; D perhaps matches TRBD1 (6 bases). This CDR3 region has 14 residues. Germline-derived CDR1 and CDR2 are SGHDN and FVKESK. Here the CDR3 reads CANSQGDRRETQYF. CDR3 DNA: TGTGCCAACAGCCAAGGCGACAGGAGGGAGACCCAGTACTTC.

The chain uses TRBV7-9 and TRBJ2-3, with unresolved D. This CDR3 spans 14 amino acids. The V and J ends lost 0 bases and 1 base respectively, with 5 bases between them. Germline lookup yields CDR1 SEHNR and CDR2 FQNEAQ (reference sequence). The CDR3 spells CASSLALGTDTQYF. CDR3 nucleotides: TGTGCCAGCAGCTTAGCACTCGGCACAGATACGCAGTATTTT.

This clonotype has a count of ten or more. The rearrangement joins TRBV15 to TRBJ2-2; no clear D. V lost 4 bases and J lost 5, with 5 bases in between. Germline V gene data show CDR1 as LNHNV and CDR2 as YYDKDF (reference sequence). The CDR3 contains 12 residues. The CDR3 coding sequence is TGTGCCACCAGCATTGATACCGGGGAGCTGTTTTTT. It codes for CATSIDTGELFF.